This T cell receptor beta chain originates from a study of blood T cell repertoires in COVID-19. Study-wide background: Samples of COVID-19 (acute and convalescent) were obtained from the United States, Italy and Spain. T cells, B-cell-depleted T cells, or PBMCs provided the cDNA or gDNA that served as material.

Germline CDR1 and CDR2: SGHKS and YYEKEE (reference sequence). This CDR3 is 14 amino acids long. V dropped 5 bases and J dropped 5; count of bases not matched to a gene: 6. As originally analysed: Estimation of nucleated cell counts relied on the amplification of reference gene primers. Clones were read by immunoSEQ multiplex PCR, and TCRdb kept only the in-frame ones, dropping some. V and J calls and clone size are copied from that table; D and trimming were computed from the DNA. This table holds about 330,000 clones, about nine tenths found once. In Seattle, patients joined the study during active infection and were tracked longitudinally.

The rearrangement uses TRBV5-5 and TRBJ2-5; 10 nucleotides agree with TRBD2. The source is a man younger than 45 with COVID-19, enrolled during active disease. Sequenced material: peripheral blood. The DNA for the CDR3 is TGTGCCAGCAGTTCCCTAGCGGGGGCGGAGACCCAGTACTTC. It is translated as CASSSLAGAETQYF.